This TCR beta chain was recovered during a study of cytotoxic CD8 clonotypes in ibrutinib-treated CLL. The wider study: Response was recorded as partial in some 25 patients and complete in 2; at median around 68 months, roughly 14 remained remitted and about 12 had progressed.

Regarding the study as a whole: Starting clonality was above that of age-matched healthy donors and tracked circulating CD8+ T-cell counts. Sustained-remission and progressing patients' sampling times differed.

As input for TCR beta libraries, roughly 2.1 micrograms of genomic DNA came from cryopreserved PBMCs. Clones were read by immunoSEQ multiplex PCR, and TCRdb kept only the in-frame ones, dropping some. The sample holds hundreds of thousands of clones, 70% seen once. With respect to this clone: Its specificity is unknown.

Germline CDR1 reads SEHNR; CDR2 reads FQNEAQ (reference sequence). The CDR3 is made up of 15 amino acids. With 5 bases removed from V and 5 bases from J, the gap between germline ends came to 18 bases. The gene calls are TRBV7-9 and TRBJ1-2; D perhaps matches TRBD1 (6 bases). The receptor's source is a human donor with chronic lymphocytic leukemia. The material sequenced was PBMCs, taken after 24 months of ibrutinib treatment. CDR3 amino acids: CASSRWTDGFYGYTF. For the CDR3, the DNA is TGTGCCAGCAGCCGGTGGACAGATGGGTTTTATGGCTACACCTTC.